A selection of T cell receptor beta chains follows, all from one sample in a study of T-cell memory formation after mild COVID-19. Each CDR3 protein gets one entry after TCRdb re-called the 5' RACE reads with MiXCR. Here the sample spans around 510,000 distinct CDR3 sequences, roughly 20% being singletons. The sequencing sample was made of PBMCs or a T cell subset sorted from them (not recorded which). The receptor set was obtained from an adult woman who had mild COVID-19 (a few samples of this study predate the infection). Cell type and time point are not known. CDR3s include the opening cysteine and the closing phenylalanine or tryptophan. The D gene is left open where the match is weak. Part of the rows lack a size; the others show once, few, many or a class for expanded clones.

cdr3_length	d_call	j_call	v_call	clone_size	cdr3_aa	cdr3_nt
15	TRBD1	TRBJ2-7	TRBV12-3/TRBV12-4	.	CASSFRGQGSYEQYF	TGTGCCAGCAGTTTTAGGGGACAGGGCAGCTACGAGCAGTACTTC
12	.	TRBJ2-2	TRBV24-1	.	CATSWGTGELFF	TGTGCCACCAGTTGGGGGACCGGGGAGCTGTTTTTT
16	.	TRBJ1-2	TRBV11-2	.	CASSDSGTTGHYGYTF	TGTGCCAGCAGCGATTCGGGAACGACAGGCCATTATGGCTACACCTTC
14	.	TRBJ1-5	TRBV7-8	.	CASSSDSFSPPAHF	TGTGCCAGCAGCTCGGACAGCTTCAGCCCGCCGGCGCATTTT
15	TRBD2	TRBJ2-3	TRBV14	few	CASSAASGGAVTQYF	TGTGCCAGCAGCGCAGCTAGCGGGGGCGCCGTTACGCAGTATTTT
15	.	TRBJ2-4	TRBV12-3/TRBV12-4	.	CASRPSGALLNSQYF	TGTGCCAGCAGACCCTCAGGCGCACTATTAAACAGTCAGTACTTC
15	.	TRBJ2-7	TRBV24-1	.	CATSDSRQGMSEQYF	TGTGCCACCAGTGACTCAAGGCAGGGGATGTCCGAGCAGTACTTC
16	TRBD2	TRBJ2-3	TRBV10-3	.	CAISEGLADDTDTQYF	TGTGCCATCAGCGAAGGACTAGCGGACGACACAGATACGCAGTATTTT
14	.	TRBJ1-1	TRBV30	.	CAWSPGHLNTEAFF	TGTGCCTGGAGTCCTGGACACCTGAACACTGAAGCTTTCTTT
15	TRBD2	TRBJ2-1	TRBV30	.	CAWSGWREVYNEQFF	TGTGCCTGGAGTGGTTGGCGGGAGGTCTACAATGAGCAGTTCTTC
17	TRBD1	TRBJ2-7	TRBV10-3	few	CAISDPYVRGRSYEQYF	TGTGCCATCAGTGATCCGTATGTCAGGGGGCGATCCTACGAGCAGTACTTC
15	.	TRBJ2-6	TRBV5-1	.	CASSADHSGANVLTF	TGCGCCAGCTCGGCAGACCACTCTGGGGCCAACGTCCTGACTTTC
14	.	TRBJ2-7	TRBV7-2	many	CASSLVNEAYEQYF	TGTGCCAGCAGCTTAGTAAACGAGGCCTACGAGCAGTACTTC
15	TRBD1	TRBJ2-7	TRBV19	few	CASSIGDRVSYEQYF	TGTGCCAGTAGTATAGGGGACAGGGTCTCCTACGAGCAGTACTTC
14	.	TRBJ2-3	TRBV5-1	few	CASSLYYGTDTQYF	TGCGCCAGCAGCTTGTATTACGGCACAGATACGCAGTATTTT
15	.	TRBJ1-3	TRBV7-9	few	CASSLDLFSGNTIYF	TGTGCCAGCAGCTTAGATCTGTTCTCTGGAAACACCATATATTTT
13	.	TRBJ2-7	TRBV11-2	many	CASSFGQGGEQYF	TGTGCCAGCAGCTTCGGGCAGGGGGGCGAGCAGTACTTC
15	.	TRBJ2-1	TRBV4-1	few	CASSQVLIGVNEQFF	TGCGCCAGCAGCCAAGTTTTGATAGGGGTGAATGAGCAGTTCTTC
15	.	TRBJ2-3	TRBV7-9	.	CASSFDLTSTDTQYF	TGTGCCAGCAGCTTCGATCTGACTAGCACAGATACGCAGTATTTT
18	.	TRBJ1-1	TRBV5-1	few	CASSLESPPRGGNTEAFF	TGCGCCAGCAGCTTGGAATCCCCCCCTCGTGGGGGGAACACTGAAGCTTTCTTT
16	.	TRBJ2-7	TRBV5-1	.	CASSLNSGSGAYEQYF	TGCGCCAGCAGCTTGAATAGTGGTAGCGGAGCTTACGAGCAGTACTTC
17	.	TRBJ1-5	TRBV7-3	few	CASSPPHSKSSNQPQHF	TGTGCCAGCAGCCCCCCCCACTCGAAGTCAAGCAATCAGCCCCAGCATTTT
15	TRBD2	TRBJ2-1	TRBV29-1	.	CSVATRLAGYNEQFF	TGCAGCGTTGCAACGCGGCTAGCGGGTTACAATGAGCAGTTCTTC